A single sample gave rise to the 19 T cell receptor beta chains below, sequenced in a study of T cell responses to AZD1222 COVID-19 vaccine. Only in-frame clones appear in the TCRdb table, and some are missing; sequencing was by immunoSEQ multiplex PCR. In the table there are about 130,000 clones, around 86% of which are singletons. The sequencing here drew on peripheral blood, taken on day 0 of AZD1222 vaccination. The receptors stem from an adult in good health.

The chain links TRBV3-1 (or the pseudogene TRBV3-2) to TRBJ1-2; no definite D call. Germline CDR1 and CDR2: LGHDT and YNNKEL (reference sequence). The CDR3 covers 13 residues. The ends were cut back, 5 bases at V and 8 bases at J, with 15 bases in the middle. The CDR3 DNA sequence: TGTGCCAGCAGCTACCGTGAGACGGCAGGCTACACCTTC. This translates into CASSYRETAGYTF.

This rearrangement joins TRBV7-2 to TRBJ2-2; D uncertain. This CDR3 is built from 14 residues. Between the trimmed V and J ends, which lost 1 base and 2 bases, there was a span of 5 bases. Germline V gene lookup returns CDR1 SGHTA and CDR2 FQGNSA. CDR3 bases: TGTGCCAGCAGCTTAGTCACCAACACCGGGGAGCTGTTTTTT. This translates into CASSLVTNTGELFF.

The V and J genes are TRBV5-1 and TRBJ1-6, with no clear D. The V gene lost 0 bases and the J gene lost 5 bases, with 6 bases spanning the gap. This CDR3 contains 14 residues. In germline, CDR1 is SGHRS, CDR2 YFSETQ. In DNA form, the CDR3 reads TGCGCCAGCAGCTTGGGAGGGAATAATTCACCCCTCCACTTT. This codes for CASSLGGNNSPLHF.

The genes are TRBV5-1 and TRBJ2-2, with D possibly being TRBD1 (7 bases). V was pared by 0 bases and J by 5 bases, with 11 bases between. The CDR3 loop spans 15 amino acids. The germline CDR1 and CDR2 sequences are SGHRS and YFSETQ. This CDR3 is CASSLGPGGTGELFF. CDR3 coding DNA: TGCGCCAGCAGCTTGGGGCCAGGGGGGACCGGGGAGCTGTTTTTT.

CDR3 nucleotide sequence: TGTGCCAGCAGTTACTCCCCCGAGTCCTGGGGTGGCTACACCTTC. It translates to CASSYSPESWGGYTF. The chain combines TRBV6-5 with TRBJ1-2, with D unresolved. Between the trimmed V and J ends, which lost 0 bases and 7 bases, there was a span of 15 bases. From germline, CDR1 is MNHEY and CDR2 SVGAGI. CDR3 length equals 15 residues.

This clone was counted once. The chain has TRBV5-4 and TRBJ2-7; perhaps TRBD1 as D (7 bases). The CDR3 is made up of 15 amino acids. Germline CDR1 reads SGHNT; CDR2 reads YYREEE (reference sequence). The germline V and J ends were trimmed by 10 bases and 5 bases, with 25 bases remaining between them. CDR3 in amino acids: CAGEHRGTVLDEQYF. For the CDR3, the DNA is TGTGCCGGAGAGCACCGGGGGACAGTATTGGACGAGCAGTACTTC.

The chain employs TRBV3-1 (or the pseudogene TRBV3-2) and TRBJ2-1, with D perhaps matching TRBD2 (5 bases). This CDR3 comprises 17 residues. The germline CDR1 and CDR2 sequences are LGHDT and YNNKEL (reference sequence). V lost 0 bases to trimming and J lost 3 bases, with 15 bases between them. Here the CDR3 DNA reads TGTGCCAGCAGCCAAGACCGGTCACTCCGGGGCTACAATGAGCAGTTCTTC. Translated, it gives CASSQDRSLRGYNEQFF.

V is TRBV28 and J is TRBJ1-2; 8 bases align to TRBD1. This CDR3 is built from 14 residues. V dropped 6 bases and J dropped 5; count of bases not matched to a gene: 8. CDR1 MDHEN and CDR2 SYDVKM come from the germline V gene. This chain's CDR3 is CASRGADRVYGYTF. The CDR3 coding sequence is TGTGCCAGCAGGGGGGCGGACAGGGTGTATGGCTACACCTTC.

The chain has TRBV5-1 and TRBJ2-1; weak D call: TRBD2 (6 bases). CDR3 size: 16 residues. V was pared by 0 bases and J by 2 bases, with 12 bases between. The germline V gene has CDR1 SGHRS and CDR2 YFSETQ. The DNA for the CDR3 is TGCGCCAGCAGCTTGGCCGGCGGGGCAACCTACAATGAGCAGTTCTTC. The encoded protein is CASSLAGGATYNEQFF. Supplemented by reference TRBV5-1 and TRBJ2-1, the full variable domain reads KAGVTQTPRYLIKTRGQQVTLSCSPISGHRSVSWYQQTPGQGLQFLFEYFSETQRNKGNFPGRFSGRQFSNSRSEMNVSTLELGDSALYLCASSLAGGATYNEQFFGPGTRLTVL.

The V gene is TRBV6-5, the J gene TRBJ1-2; 12 positions agree with TRBD1. The junction had 4 bases not matched to a gene; V was cut back by 2 bases and J by 9 bases. In germline, CDR1 is MNHEY, CDR2 SVGAGI. The CDR3 is 14 amino acids. CDR3: CASSYPGQGARYTF. The DNA for the CDR3 is TGTGCCAGCAGTTACCCGGGACAGGGGGCACGCTACACCTTC.

This chain uses TRBV14 with TRBJ1-3; D gene unclear. CDR3 length equals 13 residues. V was cut by 4 bases and J by 3 bases, with 7 bases left in between. CDR1 is SGHDN, CDR2 FVKESK, per germline. The CDR3 here is CASSLSGGNTIYF. The CDR3 nucleotides read TGTGCCAGCAGCCTATCGGGTGGAAACACCATATATTTT.

The table lists this clone with a few counts. The rearrangement links TRBV29-1 to TRBJ1-2; D may be TRBD1 (5 bases). The CDR3 covers 11 residues. Germline V CDR1 and CDR2: SQVTM, ANQGSEA. V dropped 7 bases and J dropped 5 bases, with 11 bases sitting between them. The CDR3 loop reads CSGDGTYGYTF. The CDR3 DNA reads as TGCAGCGGGGACGGAACTTATGGCTACACCTTC. The complete variable domain, with remaining parts taken from reference TRBV29-1 and TRBJ1-2, reads SAVISQKPSRDICQRGTSLTIQCQVDSQVTMMFWYRQQPGQSLTLIATANQGSEATYESGFVIDKFPISRPNLTFSTLTVSNMSPEDSSIYLCSGDGTYGYTFGSGTRLTVV.

V gene TRBV27 combines with J gene TRBJ2-2; D gene ambiguous. Germline-derived CDR1 and CDR2 are MNHEY and SMNVEV (reference sequence). Deletions cut 7 bases from V and 7 bases from J, with 22 bases between. This CDR3 has 16 residues. The CDR3 spells CASTHLFSDPGGELFF. For the CDR3, the DNA is TGTGCCAGCACCCACTTATTTTCGGACCCGGGCGGGGAGCTGTTTTTT.

The chain recombines TRBV5-1 with TRBJ2-7; 8 nucleotides align to TRBD1. The CDR3 is 15 amino acids. V lost 4 bases and J lost 2; bases outside the gene matches: 8. CDR1 and CDR2 from the germline V gene are SGHRS and YFSETQ. The CDR3 here is CASSLGGQAAYEQYF. DNA for the CDR3: TGCGCCAGCAGCCTGGGGGGACAGGCGGCCTACGAGCAGTACTTC. Full variable domain (missing parts from reference TRBV5-1 and TRBJ2-7): KAGVTQTPRYLIKTRGQQVTLSCSPISGHRSVSWYQQTPGQGLQFLFEYFSETQRNKGNFPGRFSGRQFSNSRSEMNVSTLELGDSALYLCASSLGGQAAYEQYFGPGTRLTVT.

This sequence joins TRBV5-1 and TRBJ2-2; no clear D gene. The germline CDR1 and CDR2 sequences are SGHRS and YFSETQ. The V end was cut by 1 base, the J end by 6 bases, with 10 bases between. The CDR3 extends over 14 amino acids. CDR3 protein: CASSLSLTPGELFF. The CDR3 bases are TGCGCCAGCAGCTTGAGCCTAACGCCCGGGGAGCTGTTTTTT. Based on the CDR3 plus reference TRBV5-1 and TRBJ2-2, the full variable domain is KAGVTQTPRYLIKTRGQQVTLSCSPISGHRSVSWYQQTPGQGLQFLFEYFSETQRNKGNFPGRFSGRQFSNSRSEMNVSTLELGDSALYLCASSLSLTPGELFFGEGSRLTVL.

The chain links TRBV7-6 to TRBJ2-5; no reliable D call. This CDR3 is 12 amino acids long. Trimming shortened V by 4 bases and J by 10 bases, and 13 bases separated the two germline ends. Per germline, CDR1 SGHVS and CDR2 FNYEAQ. In DNA, the CDR3 is TGTGCCAGCAGCTCCTCTCAGGACGGCCAGTACTTC. Residues: CASSSSQDGQYF.

This clone has just a few counts. This chain connects TRBV6-6 to TRBJ1-1; D is unclear. Between the trimmed V and J ends, which lost 4 bases and 2 bases, there was a span of 11 bases. Germline CDR1 MNHNY, CDR2 SVGAGI (reference sequence). The CDR3 is 14 amino acids. DNA of the CDR3: TGTGCCAGCAGTTCATCAGACGACAACACTGAAGCTTTCTTT. Translating it yields CASSSSDDNTEAFF.

The V and J genes are TRBV11-3 and TRBJ2-3; maybe TRBD2 (5 bases). CDR1 and CDR2 (germline): SGHNT, YENEEA. The CDR3 spans 14 residues. V lost 3 bases and J lost 7, with 14 bases in between. CDR3 in amino acids: CASSLLASPNTQYF. Written as DNA, the CDR3 is TGTGCCAGCAGCTTGTTAGCGAGCCCAAATACGCAGTATTTT.

The chain uses TRBV2 and TRBJ1-5; TRBD1 matches at 7 bases. Germline V CDR1 and CDR2: SNHLY, FYNNEI. The V segment lost 6 bases and the J segment 5 bases; nucleotides outside the gene matches: 10. The CDR3 is made up of 15 amino acids. The CDR3 loop is CASRDIAGGDQPQHF. CDR3 sequence (DNA): TGTGCCAGCAGGGACATAGCAGGGGGGGATCAGCCCCAGCATTTT.